The rows below give T cell receptor beta chains drawn from one sample of a study of shared clonotypes between healthy human individuals. Here immunoSEQ multiplex PCR was the method, and the copy in TCRdb shows in-frame clones only, minus some. The sample yields about 1 million clones, under 80% seen once. The material sequenced was memory CD4+ T cells sorted from blood. The receptors come from a man between 18 and 29 years old in good health. Each CDR3 is given with its conserved first and last residue. Fields, in order: V gene, J gene, clone size, D gene, CDR3 DNA, CDR3 protein. The D gene is left open where the match is weak. Clone size is stated in some rows and not others, as once, few, many or a class when expanded.

TRBV4-1	TRBJ1-1	.	.	TGCGTCAGCAGCCAATCTCAGGGGCCTGCTTTCTTT	CVSSQSQGPAFF
TRBV19	TRBJ1-5	.	TRBD1	TGTGCCAGTAGTAAAAGACAGGGGTGGGATCAGCCCCAGCATTTT	CASSKRQGWDQPQHF
TRBV30	TRBJ2-7	.	.	TGTGCCTGGAGTTTTGGAAGGACAGACCTGTCCTACGGCGGGCAGTACTTC	CAWSFGRTDLSYGGQYF
TRBV2	TRBJ2-3	.	TRBD2	TGTGCCAGCAGGGAGATGCGGGGGGGCACAGATACGCAGTATTTT	CASREMRGGTDTQYF
TRBV7-2	TRBJ1-4	.	.	TGTGCCAGCAGCGTAGACGGTGGACGTAATGAAAAACTGTTTTTT	CASSVDGGRNEKLFF
TRBV19	TRBJ1-5	.	TRBD1	TGTGCCAGTAGTTCCCAAAGGACAGGGGGCGCGGGCAATCAGCCCCAGCATTTT	CASSSQRTGGAGNQPQHF
TRBV12-5	TRBJ2-5	many	.	TGTGCTAGTGGTTTGGGTTCTAGAGGGCCGGGAGAGACCCAGTACTTC	CASGLGSRGPGETQYF
TRBV27	TRBJ2-7	.	.	TGTGCCAGCAGGGTACGGAGGAGCGACGGGGAGCAGTACTTC	CASRVRRSDGEQYF
TRBV6-5	TRBJ2-2	.	.	TGTGCCAGCAGTTACGGAGGCTACACCGGGGAGCTGTTTTTT	CASSYGGYTGELFF
TRBV2	TRBJ2-2	once	.	TGTGCCAGCCGGAGGCAGACTAACACCGGGGAGCTGTTTTTT	CASRRQTNTGELFF
TRBV2	TRBJ2-3	once	TRBD2	TGTGCCAGCAGTATACTAGCGGGACGAGATACGCAGTATTTT	CASSILAGRDTQYF
TRBV4-3	TRBJ2-2	once	TRBD2	TGCGCCAGCAGCCAAGATGAGGGACTAGCGGGAGTAACCGGGGAGCTGTTTTTT	CASSQDEGLAGVTGELFF
TRBV19	TRBJ2-7	.	.	TGTGCCAGCTACCCGGGCCATCCTTCGTCCTACGAGCAGTACTTC	CASYPGHPSSYEQYF
TRBV30	TRBJ1-3	.	.	TGTGCCTGGAGCCACGGGGGAGCGTCGGGAAACACCATATATTTT	CAWSHGGASGNTIYF
TRBV7-9	TRBJ2-3	once	.	TGTGCCAGCAGCTCCCAACGGAGTAGCACAGATACGCAGTATTTT	CASSSQRSSTDTQYF
TRBV2	TRBJ2-1	.	TRBD2	TGTGCCAGTTTACAACTAGCGGGGGGGAATGAGCAGTTCTTC	CASLQLAGGNEQFF
TRBV28	TRBJ1-6	.	.	TGTGCCAGCAGTTTATCGGTCCAGGTGCAGCCACCCCTCCACTTT	CASSLSVQVQPPLHF
TRBV7-4	TRBJ2-1	.	TRBD1	TGTGCCAGCAGCCCGCTGGGACAGGGAAATGAGCAGTTCTTC	CASSPLGQGNEQFF
TRBV27	TRBJ1-5	.	.	TGTGCCAGCACTCCCCCGGACAGTCGCAATCAGCCCCAGCATTTT	CASTPPDSRNQPQHF
TRBV20-1	TRBJ2-7	once	.	TGCAGTGCTTTAGGCTACGAGCAGTACTTC	CSALGYEQYF
TRBV6-1	TRBJ2-4	.	TRBD1	TGTGCCAGCACCAGGGGGCCGGAAAACATTCAGTACTTC	CASTRGPENIQYF
TRBV10-2	TRBJ2-5	.	TRBD2	TGCGCCAGCAGTGACCGGACTAGCGGTCAAGAGACCCAGTACTTC	CASSDRTSGQETQYF
TRBV18	TRBJ1-1	.	.	TGTGCCAGCTCACCTGAAGGGAGGGGGAACACTGAAGCTTTCTTT	CASSPEGRGNTEAFF
TRBV12-5	TRBJ1-4	.	.	TGTGCTAGTGGTTTGACCACGGACAGCGCGAAGTTGAGGGGTGAAAAACTGTTTTTT	CASGLTTDSAKLRGEKLFF
TRBV6-6	TRBJ1-5	.	.	TGTGCCAGCAGTTACGCACAGGGCTCAGGTCAGCCCCAGCATTTT	CASSYAQGSGQPQHF
TRBV5-1	TRBJ2-5	.	.	TGCGCCAGCAGCTTGGTGGAGACCCAGTACTTC	CASSLVETQYF
TRBV5-6	TRBJ2-1	many	.	TGTGCCAGCAGCTCCATGGCTGACGGCTACAATGAGCAGTTCTTC	CASSSMADGYNEQFF
TRBV6-1	TRBJ2-7	once	TRBD2	TGTGCCAGCAGTGAAGGGACTAGCGGCTCCTACGAGCAGTACTTC	CASSEGTSGSYEQYF
TRBV7-2	TRBJ2-3	.	TRBD2	TGTGCCAGCAGCCAGACTAGCGGGACCCTAGATACGCAGTATTTT	CASSQTSGTLDTQYF
TRBV28	TRBJ1-2	.	TRBD1	TGTGCCAGCAGGTCAACGGGACAGTTAGGGAGCTACACCTTC	CASRSTGQLGSYTF
TRBV6-1	TRBJ1-1	few	.	TGTGCCAGCGAACAGCTTGAAGCTTTCTTT	CASEQLEAFF
TRBV7-8	TRBJ2-2	.	TRBD1	TGTGCCAGCAGCCTACGAACAGGGGTGTCCGGGGAGCTGTTTTTT	CASSLRTGVSGELFF
TRBV6-4	TRBJ1-2	few	.	TGTGCCAGCAGTGAAGCAGGGAGCTATGGCTACACCTTC	CASSEAGSYGYTF
TRBV5-8	TRBJ1-2	.	.	TGTGCCAGCAGCTTGCCAGGGACAAACTATGGCTACACCTTC	CASSLPGTNYGYTF
TRBV19	TRBJ1-4	.	.	TGTGCCAGTAGACGCACGGAGGTAGCAAGGGAAAAACTGTTTTTT	CASRRTEVAREKLFF
TRBV2	TRBJ2-1	.	TRBD2	TGTGCCAGCAGTGGCGGGGGGAACTACAATGAGCAGTTCTTC	CASSGGGNYNEQFF
TRBV19	TRBJ1-2	few	TRBD1	TGTGCCAGTAGCTCGAGGGGGCTCGGCTACACCTTC	CASSSRGLGYTF
TRBV28	TRBJ1-3	.	.	TGTGCCAGCAGTTTAGGGGGGGGCGCGGCTGGAAACACCATATATTTT	CASSLGGGAAGNTIYF
TRBV6-1	TRBJ1-6	.	TRBD1	TGTGCCAGCAGTGGTGGGACGACAGGGTATCGTTCACCCCTCCACTTT	CASSGGTTGYRSPLHF
TRBV5-1	TRBJ1-1	.	.	TGCGCCAGCAGCTTTTCAAAACTGGGAGAAGCTTTCTTT	CASSFSKLGEAFF
TRBV7-8	TRBJ1-2	.	TRBD1	TGTGCCAGCAGCCAGGGACAGGGTGGAGTACTAAATGGCTACACCTTC	CASSQGQGGVLNGYTF
TRBV10-1	TRBJ2-3	.	.	TGCGCCAGCAGTGAGTCGCACTTAACGGGGACAGATACGCAGTATTTT	CASSESHLTGTDTQYF
TRBV6-6	TRBJ1-1	.	.	TGTGCCAGCAGCCAATCCATGAGTCCGAACACTGAAGCTTTCTTT	CASSQSMSPNTEAFF
TRBV10-1	TRBJ2-3	few	TRBD2	TGCGCCAGCACTAGCGGAGTGGGAGATACGCAGTATTTT	CASTSGVGDTQYF
TRBV19	TRBJ2-2	.	.	TGTGCCAGTAGTATAGAGGCCGGGCTTGGGGACACCGGGGAGCTGTTTTTT	CASSIEAGLGDTGELFF
TRBV11-3	TRBJ1-6	.	.	TGTGCCAGCAGCTCGACGACCAATTCACCCCTCCACTTT	CASSSTTNSPLHF
TRBV19	TRBJ1-5	.	.	TGTGCCAGCAGGTCCTATGGGAAGCAGCCCCAGCATTTT	CASRSYGKQPQHF
TRBV10-2	TRBJ2-1	.	TRBD2	TGCGCCAGCAGGGCTGGGACTAGCGGGGGCAATGAGCAGTTCTTC	CASRAGTSGGNEQFF
TRBV27	TRBJ2-6	.	TRBD2	TGTGCCAGCAGTTCGGGACTAGCGAATCCCTCTGGGGCCAACGTCCTGACTTTC	CASSSGLANPSGANVLTF
TRBV28	TRBJ2-5	.	.	TGTGCCAGCGGTCTGGGAGTTCAAGAGACCCAGTACTTC	CASGLGVQETQYF
TRBV7-6	TRBJ2-5	.	.	TGTGCCAGCAGCTTAGCCCGAGAGACCCAGTACTTC	CASSLARETQYF
TRBV25-1	TRBJ2-3	.	.	TGTGCCAGCAGTGAAGGAGGATTCGCTAGCACAGATACGCAGTATTTT	CASSEGGFASTDTQYF
TRBV5-1	TRBJ2-3	.	.	TGCGCCAGCAACAAGGGGGGGGCCAACACAGATACGCAGTATTTT	CASNKGGANTDTQYF
TRBV4-3	TRBJ2-7	.	TRBD1	TGCGCCAGCAGCCAAGGCCCCGGGACAGGGGTCTCCTACGAGCAGTACTTC	CASSQGPGTGVSYEQYF
TRBV6-1	TRBJ2-7	.	.	TGTGCCAGCAGCCCGGGGGTGGGCTATGGGGAGCAGTACTTC	CASSPGVGYGEQYF
TRBV10-3	TRBJ2-7	.	.	TGTGCCATCAGTGCCGAGAACTCCTACGAGCAGTACTTC	CAISAENSYEQYF
TRBV27	TRBJ2-3	.	.	TGTGCCAGCAGTTTCCAGGTAACAGATACGCAGTATTTT	CASSFQVTDTQYF
TRBV2	TRBJ2-2	.	TRBD1	TGTGCCAGCACCCGACAGGGGGCTGTCACCGGGGAGCTGTTTTTT	CASTRQGAVTGELFF
TRBV20-1	TRBJ2-2	few	.	TGCAGTGCCACCAACACCGGGGAGCTGTTTTTT	CSATNTGELFF
TRBV6-5	TRBJ2-3	.	.	TGTGCCAGCAGACGAAAGTCTGAGAGCACAGATACGCAGTATTTT	CASRRKSESTDTQYF